Listed here is a single T cell receptor (beta chain). The source of the sample is a study of blood T cell repertoires in COVID-19. Only in-frame clones appear in the TCRdb table, and some are missing; sequencing was by immunoSEQ multiplex PCR. Of some 76,000 clones in the sample, around nine tenths are singletons; the top ten hold under 6.5%. V lost 0 bases and J lost 7, with 12 bases in between. The germline V gene has CDR1 LGHDT and CDR2 YNNKEL (reference sequence). CDR3 length: 14 amino acids. The specimen was peripheral blood. The source of this sequence is a human donor in a cohort sampled during active COVID-19. The rearrangement links TRBV3-1 (or the pseudogene TRBV3-2) to TRBJ2-5, with D possibly being TRBD1 (6 bases). CDR3 in DNA: TGTGCCAGCAGCCAAGATGCAGGGGTGGCGACCCAGTACTTC. Translated: CASSQDAGVATQYF.